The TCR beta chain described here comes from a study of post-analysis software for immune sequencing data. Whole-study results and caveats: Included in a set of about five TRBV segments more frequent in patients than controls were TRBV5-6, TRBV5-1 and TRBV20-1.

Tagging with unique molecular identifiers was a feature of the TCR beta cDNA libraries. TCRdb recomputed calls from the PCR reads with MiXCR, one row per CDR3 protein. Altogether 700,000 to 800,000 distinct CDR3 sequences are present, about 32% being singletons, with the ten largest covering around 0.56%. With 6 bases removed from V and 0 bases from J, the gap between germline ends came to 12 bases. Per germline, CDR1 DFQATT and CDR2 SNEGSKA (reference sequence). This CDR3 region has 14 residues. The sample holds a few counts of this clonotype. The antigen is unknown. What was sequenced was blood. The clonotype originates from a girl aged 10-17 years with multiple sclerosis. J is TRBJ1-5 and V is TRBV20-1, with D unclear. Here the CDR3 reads CSAPGVPSNQPQHF. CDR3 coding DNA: TGCAGTGCCCCCGGGGTCCCTAGCAATCAGCCCCAGCATTTT.